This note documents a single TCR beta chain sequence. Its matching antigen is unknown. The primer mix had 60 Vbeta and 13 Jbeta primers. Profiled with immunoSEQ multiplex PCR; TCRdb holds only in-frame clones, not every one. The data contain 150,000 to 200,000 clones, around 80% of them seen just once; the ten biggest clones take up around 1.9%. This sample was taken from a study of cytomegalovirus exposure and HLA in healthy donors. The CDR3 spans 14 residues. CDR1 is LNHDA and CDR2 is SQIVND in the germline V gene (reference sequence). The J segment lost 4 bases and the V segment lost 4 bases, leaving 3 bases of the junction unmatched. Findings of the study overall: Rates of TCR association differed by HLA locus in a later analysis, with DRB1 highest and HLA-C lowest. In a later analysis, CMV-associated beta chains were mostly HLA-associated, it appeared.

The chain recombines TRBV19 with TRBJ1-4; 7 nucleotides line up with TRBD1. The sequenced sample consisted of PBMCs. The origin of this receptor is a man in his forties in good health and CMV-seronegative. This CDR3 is CASSTGQINEKLFF. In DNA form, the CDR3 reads TGTGCCAGTAGTACGGGACAGATTAATGAAAAACTGTTTTTT.